Listed below are T cell receptor beta chains from one sample, sequenced in a study of early T cells in non-severe SARS-CoV-2 infection. TCRdb recomputed calls from the 5' RACE reads with MiXCR, one row per CDR3 protein. The repertoire holds about 69,000 distinct CDR3 sequences, with approximately 13% as singletons. Sequenced material: whole blood. The receptors originated from an adult who was a healthcare worker with PCR-confirmed SARS-CoV-2 infection or an uninfected control (not recorded which). CDR3s include the opening cysteine and the closing phenylalanine or tryptophan. A D gene is named only where the DNA matches it firmly. The size field is filled for only some rows; it gives once, few, many or a size class.

cdr3_nt	cdr3_aa	j_call	v_call	clone_size	d_call
TGCAGCGTTGAAGATCGGAGGGGGCCCAACCAAGAGACCCAGTACTTC	CSVEDRRGPNQETQYF	TRBJ2-5	TRBV29-1	few	-
TGTGCCAGCCGGAGGACAGGGGTTTCTGAAAAACTGTTTTTT	CASRRTGVSEKLFF	TRBJ1-4	TRBV6-5	few	TRBD1
TGTGCCAGTGTACGTAACACTGAAGCTTTCTTT	CASVRNTEAFF	TRBJ1-1	TRBV28	-	-
TGTGCCACCAGCAGAGCCTCGTTAAATTCACCCCTCCACTTT	CATSRASLNSPLHF	TRBJ1-6	TRBV15	-	-
TGTGCCAGTAGTGCCCCCGGACAGGATCCGTCAAGCTCCTATAATTCACCCCTCCACTTT	CASSAPGQDPSSSYNSPLHF	TRBJ1-6	TRBV19	few	TRBD1
TGCAGTGCTAGAGCTGGCAGGGAGAACACCGGGGAGCTGTTTTTT	CSARAGRENTGELFF	TRBJ2-2	TRBV20-1	-	-
TGCGCCAGCAGGTGGGGCGGGGACAGCACAGATACGCAGTATTTT	CASRWGGDSTDTQYF	TRBJ2-3	TRBV4-1	-	-
TGTGCCAGCAGTGACTCTGCGCAGGGAGGGGATACGCAGTATTTT	CASSDSAQGGDTQYF	TRBJ2-3	TRBV6-4	-	TRBD2
TGTGCCAGCAGCCAAGATTCGGGATGGAAGGGACACCAGGTCGGTCGCGGAAACACCATATATTTT	CASSQDSGWKGHQVGRGNTIYF	TRBJ1-3	TRBV3-1	many	-
TGTGCCAGCAGCACCAGGCTTAGCACAGATACGCAGTATTTT	CASSTRLSTDTQYF	TRBJ2-3	TRBV9	few	-
TGCAGTGCGTCCCAGGGGGACACTGAAGCTTTCTTT	CSASQGDTEAFF	TRBJ1-1	TRBV20-1	-	TRBD1
TGTGCCAGCAGGGGAGCGAGGACTCCGGGGAATGAGCAGTTCTTC	CASRGARTPGNEQFF	TRBJ2-1	TRBV6-6	-	-
TGTGCCAGCAGTCCCGGGACAGGGTTATCTGAAGCTTTCTTT	CASSPGTGLSEAFF	TRBJ1-1	TRBV12-3/TRBV12-4	-	TRBD1
TGTGCCAGTAGTATTGACAGGGCCGGGGAGCTGTTTTTT	CASSIDRAGELFF	TRBJ2-2	TRBV19	many	TRBD1
TGCGCCAGCAGCCAAGATATCGGTAGCGGGGATACCGGGGAGCTGTTTTTT	CASSQDIGSGDTGELFF	TRBJ2-2	TRBV4-3	once	TRBD2
TGTGCCAGCAGTGAACTAGCAGGCCTAGCCAAAAACATTCAGTACTTC	CASSELAGLAKNIQYF	TRBJ2-4	TRBV2	few	-
TGTGCCAGCAGGCGCCAGTCTAGCTCTGGGGCCAACGTCCTGACTTTC	CASRRQSSSGANVLTF	TRBJ2-6	TRBV2	-	-
TGCAGCGTTGGGAAAACAGGGGCCTATGGCTACACCTTC	CSVGKTGAYGYTF	TRBJ1-2	TRBV29-1	many	TRBD1
TGTGCCAGCAGTAGGGGGGAATTTGACTATGGCTACACCTTC	CASSRGEFDYGYTF	TRBJ1-2	TRBV6-5	-	-
TGTGCCAGCAGTTACCTGGACACCGGGGAGCTGTTTTTT	CASSYLDTGELFF	TRBJ2-2	TRBV6-5	many	-
TGTGCCAGCTCACCACCGGAGGGGGTAGAGACCCAGTACTTC	CASSPPEGVETQYF	TRBJ2-5	TRBV18	-	-
TGTGCCAGCAGGCCTACAGGGGTTGGATTATCTGGGGCCAACGTCCTGACTTTC	CASRPTGVGLSGANVLTF	TRBJ2-6	TRBV28	few	TRBD1
TGTGCCAGCACCTCGACAGGGTCTGAAGCTTTCTTT	CASTSTGSEAFF	TRBJ1-1	TRBV6-5	many	TRBD1
TGTGCCAGTAGTATGGGACCGTTTTCGAATCAGCCCCAGCATTTT	CASSMGPFSNQPQHF	TRBJ1-5	TRBV19	-	-
TGTGCCATCAGTGTAGTCAGGGCGTTGGGAGATACGCAGTATTTT	CAISVVRALGDTQYF	TRBJ2-3	TRBV10-3	many	-
TGTGCCAGCAGCAACCAGCTTGGTAATGAGCAGTTCTTC	CASSNQLGNEQFF	TRBJ2-1	TRBV6-2/TRBV6-3	few	-
TGTGCCAGCTCACCCCTTGGGACAGGGACCCACAATGAGCAGTTCTTC	CASSPLGTGTHNEQFF	TRBJ2-1	TRBV18	-	TRBD1
TGTGCCAGCACCAAAGCGGGCGCTAATGAAAAACTGTTTTTT	CASTKAGANEKLFF	TRBJ1-4	TRBV6-2/TRBV6-3	few	-
TGTGCCAGCAGTTGGACAGTATGGTATGGCTACACCTTC	CASSWTVWYGYTF	TRBJ1-2	TRBV12-3/TRBV12-4	many	-
TGTGCCACCAGCAGAGCGGGCCCAGAGAACACTGAAGCTTTCTTT	CATSRAGPENTEAFF	TRBJ1-1	TRBV15	-	-
TGTGCCAGCAGTCCAATACAGGGGAGCTTAGCCAAAAACATTCAGTACTTC	CASSPIQGSLAKNIQYF	TRBJ2-4	TRBV12-3/TRBV12-4	-	TRBD1
TGTGCCTGGAGTGTCTTGGACAGGGATATTTACGAGCAGTACTTC	CAWSVLDRDIYEQYF	TRBJ2-7	TRBV30	many	TRBD1